A single sample gave rise to the 2 T cell receptor beta chains below, sequenced in a study of T cell repertoires in cytomegalovirus infection. These receptors have no identified antigens. Each CDR3 protein gets one entry after TCRdb re-called the reads with MiXCR. The profile shows 450,000 to 600,000 distinct CDR3 sequences, roughly a third of them singletons. This sample comprised cultured PBMCs, obtained from culture after CMV antigen stimulation. The source is a human donor in good health (CMV status not recorded). Some clones in this sample may be carry-over from other donors' samples.

This clonotype showed up just a few times. The V call is TRBV30, the J call TRBJ2-3; D is unclear. The CDR3 length is 14 residues. Looked up from germline, CDR1 is GTSNPN and CDR2 is SVGIG (reference sequence). V was pared by 0 bases and J by 3 bases, with 10 bases between. CDR3 coding DNA: TGTGCCTGGAGTGTACCCAGCGCTACAGATACGCAGTATTTT. Translating it yields CAWSVPSATDTQYF. The whole variable domain, remainder taken from reference TRBV30 and TRBJ2-3, is SQTIHQWPATLVQPVGSPLSLECTVEGTSNPNLYWYRQAAGRGLQLLFYSVGIGQISSEVPQNLSASRPQDRQFILSSKKLLLSDSGFYLCAWSVPSATDTQYFGPGTRLTVL.

The CDR3 nucleotides read TGCAGTGCTAGTTCCGGGAAGAGGAAAGAGACCCAGTACTTC. This gives the protein CSASSGKRKETQYF. The rearrangement joins TRBV20-1 to TRBJ2-5; TRBD2 is a possible D gene (5 bases). Trimming removed 3 bases at V and 3 bases at J, with 14 bases between. CDR1 and CDR2 (germline): DFQATT, SNEGSKA (reference sequence). The CDR3 loop spans 14 amino acids.